This TCR beta chain was profiled in a study of blood T cell repertoires in COVID-19. Study information: Sites in the United States, Italy and Spain provided acute and convalescent COVID-19 samples.

Some clones are missing from TCRdb's copy, which holds only in-frame ones; the method was immunoSEQ multiplex PCR. The profile covers about 410,000 clones, with around nine tenths appearing a single time and approximately 1.5% taken by the ten largest. Germline V lookup: CDR1 SGHVS, CDR2 FQNEAQ. V trimming: 1 base; J trimming: 1 base; junction bases outside the gene matches: 4. This CDR3 has 15 residues. The cohort comprised adults aged about 18 to 90 years residing in about two dozen US areas. Two negative PCRs, clearance, or symptom resolution characterized the recovered Cohort 3 donors. In this sample, this clone turned up once.

Sequencing was done on a sample of PBMCs or T cells enriched from blood (not recorded which). This sequence joins TRBV7-8 and TRBJ2-7, with 7 bases lining up with TRBD1. The receptor was derived from a woman in her 30s who had recovered from COVID-19. The CDR3: CASSLVRGRSYEQYF. The CDR3 DNA reads TGTGCCAGCAGCTTAGTGAGGGGGCGATCCTACGAGCAGTACTTC.